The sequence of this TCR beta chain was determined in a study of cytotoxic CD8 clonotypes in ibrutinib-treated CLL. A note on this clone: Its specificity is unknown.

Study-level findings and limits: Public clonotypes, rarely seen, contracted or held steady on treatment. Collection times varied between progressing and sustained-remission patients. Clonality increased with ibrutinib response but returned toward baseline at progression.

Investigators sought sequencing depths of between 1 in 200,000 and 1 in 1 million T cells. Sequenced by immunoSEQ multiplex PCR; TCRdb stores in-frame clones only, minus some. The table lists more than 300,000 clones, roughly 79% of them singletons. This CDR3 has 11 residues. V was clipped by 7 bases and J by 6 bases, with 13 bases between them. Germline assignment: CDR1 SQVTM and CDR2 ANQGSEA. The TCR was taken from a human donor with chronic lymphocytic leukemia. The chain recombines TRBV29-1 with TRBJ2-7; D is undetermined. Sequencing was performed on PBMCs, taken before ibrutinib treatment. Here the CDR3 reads CSASRGPEQYF. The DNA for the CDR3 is TGCAGCGCCTCTCGTGGGCCCGAGCAGTACTTC.